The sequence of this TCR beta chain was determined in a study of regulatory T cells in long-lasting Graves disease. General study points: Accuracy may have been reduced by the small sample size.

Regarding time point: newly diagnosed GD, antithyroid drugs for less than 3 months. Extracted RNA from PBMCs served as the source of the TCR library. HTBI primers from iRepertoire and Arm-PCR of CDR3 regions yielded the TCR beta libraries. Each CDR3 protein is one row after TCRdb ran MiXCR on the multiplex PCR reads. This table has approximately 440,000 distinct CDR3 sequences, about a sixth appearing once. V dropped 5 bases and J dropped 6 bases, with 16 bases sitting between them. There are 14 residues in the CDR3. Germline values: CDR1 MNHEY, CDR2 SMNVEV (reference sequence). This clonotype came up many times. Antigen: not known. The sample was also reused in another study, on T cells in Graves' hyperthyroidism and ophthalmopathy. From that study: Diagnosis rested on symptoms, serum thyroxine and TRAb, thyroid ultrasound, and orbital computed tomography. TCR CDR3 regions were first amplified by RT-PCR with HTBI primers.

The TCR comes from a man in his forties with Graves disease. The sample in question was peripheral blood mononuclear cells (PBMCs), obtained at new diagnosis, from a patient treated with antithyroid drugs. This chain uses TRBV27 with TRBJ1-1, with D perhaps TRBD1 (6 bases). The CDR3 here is CASSIAGGSPEAFF. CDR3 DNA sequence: TGTGCCAGCAGTATAGCGGGGGGCAGCCCTGAAGCTTTCTTT.